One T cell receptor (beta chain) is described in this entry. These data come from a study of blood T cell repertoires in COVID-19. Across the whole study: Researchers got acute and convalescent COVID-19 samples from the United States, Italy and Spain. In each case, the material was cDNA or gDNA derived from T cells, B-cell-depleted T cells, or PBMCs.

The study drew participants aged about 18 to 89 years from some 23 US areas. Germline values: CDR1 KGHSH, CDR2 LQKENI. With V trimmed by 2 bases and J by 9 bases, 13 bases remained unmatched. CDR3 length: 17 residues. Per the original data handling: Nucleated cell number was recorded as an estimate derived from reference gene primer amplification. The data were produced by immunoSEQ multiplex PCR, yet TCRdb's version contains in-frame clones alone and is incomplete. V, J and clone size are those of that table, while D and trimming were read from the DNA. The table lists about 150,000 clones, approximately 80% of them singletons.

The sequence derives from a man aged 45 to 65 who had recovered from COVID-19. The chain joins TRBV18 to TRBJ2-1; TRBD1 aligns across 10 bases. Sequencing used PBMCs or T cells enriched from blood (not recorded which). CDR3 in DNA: TGTGCCAGCTCACCAAAATGGAGGGACAGGGGCGTGGGTGAGCAGTTCTTC. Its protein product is CASSPKWRDRGVGEQFF.